This T cell receptor (beta chain) was retrieved from a study of T cell clones after liver transplantation. TCRdb keeps only in-frame clones here, not all; method: immunoSEQ multiplex PCR. The data contain about 15,000 clones, roughly 84% of them singletons. V was shortened by 2 bases and J by 1 base, with 14 bases between the two germline ends. The V gene's germline CDR1 is SGHNT and CDR2 YENEEA. The CDR3 runs to 17 residues. The gene calls are TRBV11-3 and TRBJ2-2, with D unclear. This TCR derives from a human patient who received a liver transplant. Among the T cells, some may be from the graft donor. The source was CD8+ T cells from blood, collected around 44 months after liver transplant. DNA for the CDR3: TGTGCCAGCAGCTTATCGTCCGGGCTTTTGAACACCGGGGAGCTGTTTTTT. This codes for CASSLSSGLLNTGELFF. Supplemented by reference TRBV11-3 and TRBJ2-2, the full variable domain reads EAGVVQSPRYKIIEKKQPVAFWCNPISGHNTLYWYLQNLGQGPELLIRYENEEAVDDSQLPKDRFSAERLKGVDSTLKIQPAELGDSAVYLCASSLSSGLLNTGELFFGEGSRLTVL.